The text below deals with one TCR beta chain. Antigen unknown. This entry belongs to a study of cytomegalovirus exposure and HLA in healthy donors. Study findings and constraints: In a later analysis, parvovirus B19, influenza, CMV and Epstein-Barr virus appeared linked to several top co-occurrence clusters. Analysis performed later showed TCR beta chains linked to HLA being more clonally expanded than equally common others.

PCR amplification relied on 60 Vbeta primers (plus 13 Jbeta primers). Here immunoSEQ multiplex PCR was the method, and the copy in TCRdb shows in-frame clones only, minus some. The table has approximately 170,000 clones, about three quarters seen once. CDR3 length equals 14 residues. Trimming left V 4 bases short and J 1 base short, with 10 bases between. Germline CDR1 reads LNHDA; CDR2 reads SQIVND (reference sequence). Specimen: PBMCs. The TCR originated in a female donor in good health and CMV-seronegative. This sequence joins TRBV19 and TRBJ1-1; D may be TRBD1 (6 bases). The DNA for the CDR3 is TGTGCCAGTAGTACATGGGGACAGAACACTGAAGCTTTCTTT. Translation: CASSTWGQNTEAFF.